A single sample is the source of the 28 T cell receptor beta chains below, sequenced in a study of neurological immune-mediated disorders. MiXCR, applied by TCRdb to the 5' RACE reads, yields one record per CDR3 protein. The sample holds 45,000 to 50,000 distinct CDR3 sequences, under 3.5% seen once. Specimen: PBMCs. These receptors originate from a woman aged 50 to 65 with multiple sclerosis.

This clonotype was detected ten times or more. The chain employs TRBV6-5 and TRBJ2-5, with 9 bases aligning to TRBD2. The CDR3 has 13 amino acids. V lost 6 bases to trimming and J lost 1 base; unmatched junction nucleotides: 0. The germline CDR1 and CDR2 sequences are MNHEY and SVGAGI. CDR3 DNA: TGTGCCAGCAGACTAGCGGGCCAAGAGACCCAGTACTTC. It translates to CASRLAGQETQYF.

This clonotype was seen many times. The chain couples TRBV6-6 to TRBJ1-6; possibly TRBD1 for D (5 bases). CDR1 and CDR2 from the germline V gene are MNHNY and SVGAGI (reference sequence). The CDR3 loop spans 14 amino acids. Trimming took 2 bases from V and 7 from J, leaving 9 bases between them. As DNA, the CDR3 is TGTGCCAGCAGTTACAGGGGTGGAAATTCACCCCTCCACTTT. This codes for CASSYRGGNSPLHF.

This clonotype was observed many times. The chain is built from TRBV4-1 and TRBJ2-2, with D perhaps TRBD2 (6 bases). The V end was cut by 2 bases, the J end by 6 bases, with 16 bases between. There are 16 residues in the CDR3. Germline V gene sequence: CDR1 MGHRA, CDR2 YSYEKL. DNA of the CDR3: TGCGCCAGCAGCCAACCGACTAGATCCACCGCCGGGGAGCTGTTTTTT. Its protein product is CASSQPTRSTAGELFF.

This clonotype was detected ten times or more. CDR3 sequence reads: CASSPAKGAGVPHEQYV. In DNA form, the CDR3 reads TGTGCCAGCAGCCCGGCTAAGGGAGCGGGGGTACCCCACGAGCAGTACGTC. This chain uses TRBV3-1 with TRBJ2-7; the match to TRBD2 covers 8 bases. Per germline, CDR1 LGHDT and CDR2 YNNKEL (reference sequence). The V and J ends lost 4 bases and 5 bases, in that order; junction bases with no gene match: 16. This CDR3 has 17 amino acids.

This clonotype was counted many times. The gene calls are TRBV7-8 and TRBJ2-2; 9 bases agree with TRBD2. V was clipped by 6 bases and J by 4 bases; unmatched bases: 15. Per germline, CDR1 SGHVS and CDR2 FQNEAQ. The CDR3 has 18 amino acids. Written as DNA, the CDR3 is TGTGCCAGCAGTCTTAGAGGGGGCGGGGGGGCCGGCACCGGGGAGCTGTTTTTT. It is translated as CASSLRGGGGAGTGELFF.

This clonotype was recorded many times. The chain carries TRBV12-3 or TRBV12-4 and TRBJ1-1, with TRBD1 as a possible D gene (6 bases). The CDR3 loop spans 14 amino acids. V gave up 6 bases and J gave up 1 base, with 12 bases separating them. As DNA, the CDR3 is TGTGCCAGCAGCCGACAGACAGGGAACACTGAAGCTTTCTTT. Translating gives CASSRQTGNTEAFF.

This clonotype was recorded many times. This chain connects TRBV5-1 to TRBJ1-1; TRBD1 matches 10 bases. Trimming cost V 2 bases and J 5 bases; bases outside gene matches: 15. The germline V gene encodes CDR1 SGHRS and CDR2 YFSETQ. The CDR3 covers 18 residues. The CDR3 region has the DNA TGCGCCAGCAGCTTAAGACCCCCGGGACAGGGGAGAGATACTGAAGCTTTCTTT. Encoded protein: CASSLRPPGQGRDTEAFF.

This clonotype was observed many times. The chain combines TRBV5-1 with TRBJ2-1, with D possibly being TRBD2 (6 bases). V lost 0 bases and J lost 6, with 16 bases in between. CDR3 size: 16 residues. CDR1 and CDR2 (germline): SGHRS, YFSETQ. CDR3 DNA: TGCGCCAGCAGCTTGGCCAGCGGCTTCGGGAGCAATGAGCAGTTCTTC. This translates into CASSLASGFGSNEQFF. Full variable domain (remainder filled in from reference TRBV5-1 and TRBJ2-1): KAGVTQTPRYLIKTRGQQVTLSCSPISGHRSVSWYQQTPGQGLQFLFEYFSETQRNKGNFPGRFSGRQFSNSRSEMNVSTLELGDSALYLCASSLASGFGSNEQFFGPGTRLTVL.

Ten or more counts support this clonotype. An end of the junction does not agree with germline; a read error may underlie this. The CDR3 DNA sequence: TGTGCTAGCAGCTTAGCGGGACAGGGAGAGGAGACCCAGTACTTC. This translates into CASSLAGQGEETQYF. The V gene is TRBV7-7, the J gene TRBJ2-5; perhaps TRBD1 as D (9 bases). Germline V gene lookup returns CDR1 SSHAT and CDR2 FNYEAQ (reference sequence). This CDR3 contains 15 residues.

This chain connects TRBV11-2 to TRBJ2-2, with 10 nucleotides matching TRBD2. Unmatched junction bases numbered 10, after V lost 3 bases and J lost 6 bases. The CDR3 loop spans 17 amino acids. The germline V gene encodes CDR1 SGHAT and CDR2 FQNNGV. Written as DNA, the CDR3 is TGTGCCAGCAGCTTCGGGAGCGGGGGGGCCGGCCCCGGGGAGCTGTTTTTT. This gives the protein CASSFGSGGAGPGELFF. The complete variable domain, with remaining parts taken from reference TRBV11-2 and TRBJ2-2, reads EAGVAQSPRYKIIEKRQSVAFWCNPISGHATLYWYQQILGQGPKLLIQFQNNGVVDDSQLPKDRFSAERLKGVDSTLKIQPAKLEDSAVYLCASSFGSGGAGPGELFFGEGSRLTVL.

The sample holds many counts of this clonotype. The chain links TRBV7-6 to TRBJ2-1, with TRBD2 matching over 12 bases. Germline assignment: CDR1 SGHVS and CDR2 FNYEAQ. V shed 1 base and J 8 bases; nucleotides not matched to a gene: 15. The CDR3 is 19 amino acids. The CDR3 loop reads CASSLVASGGARWVHEQFF. The CDR3, as DNA: TGTGCCAGCAGCTTAGTAGCTAGCGGGGGGGCCAGATGGGTCCATGAGCAGTTCTTC.

This clonotype was recorded at least ten times. The chain recombines TRBV20-1 with TRBJ2-7, with 7 bases matching TRBD2. Germline V gives CDR1 DFQATT, CDR2 SNEGSKA (reference sequence). CDR3 size: 14 residues. Unmatched junction bases numbered 7, after V lost 3 bases and J lost 2 bases. DNA for the CDR3: TGCAGTGCTAGGGGTGGGAGCGGGGCCTACGAGCAGTACTTC. This codes for CSARGGSGAYEQYF.

On this clonotype: This may be a read error, as it is one base from a much larger clone. V gene TRBV20-1 combines with J gene TRBJ2-3; D unclear. This CDR3 spans 14 amino acids. The germline gives CDR1 DFQATT, CDR2 SNEGSKA (reference sequence). V was pared by 6 bases and J by 0 bases, with 13 bases between. CDR3 sequence reads: CSARQETSTDTQYF. The CDR3 DNA is TGCAGTGCCCGCCAAGAGACTAGCACAGATACGCAGTATTTT.

This clonotype was found many times. This chain links TRBV6-1 with TRBJ2-7; 7 positions agree with TRBD1. The CDR3 has 14 residues. V lost 2 bases to trimming and J lost 3 bases; unmatched junction nucleotides: 4. Germline V CDR1 and CDR2: MNHNS, SASEGT. CDR3 amino acids: CASSESGQNYEQYF. CDR3 nucleotide sequence: TGTGCCAGCAGTGAATCGGGACAGAACTACGAGCAGTACTTC.

In this sample, this clonotype turned up many times. The J gene is TRBJ1-1, the V gene TRBV5-1; 8 nucleotides line up with TRBD1. Unmatched junction bases numbered 15, after V lost 4 bases and J lost 4 bases. CDR3 length: 17 residues. Per germline, CDR1 SGHRS and CDR2 YFSETQ. CDR3 sequence reads: CASSQGARAELGTEAFF. The CDR3 DNA reads TGCGCCAGCAGCCAGGGGGCCAGGGCGGAGCTGGGCACTGAAGCTTTCTTT.

At least ten counts were recorded for this clonotype. The V and J genes are TRBV3-1 and TRBJ1-1; D might be TRBD1 (6 bases). Germline CDR1 is LGHDT and CDR2 is YNNKEL (reference sequence). Deletions cut 0 bases from V and 3 bases from J, with 8 bases between. This CDR3 has 14 residues. The chain's CDR3 is CASSQEGGYTEAFF. The DNA for the CDR3 is TGTGCCAGCAGCCAAGAAGGGGGATACACTGAAGCTTTCTTT. The whole variable domain, filled in from reference TRBV3-1 and TRBJ1-1, reads DTAVSQTPKYLVTQMGNDKSIKCEQNLGHDTMYWYKQDSKKFLKIMFSYNNKELIINETVPNRFSPKSPDKAHLNLHINSLELGDSAVYFCASSQEGGYTEAFFGQGTRLTVV.

This clonotype appeared many times. The chain is built from TRBV6-5 and TRBJ2-5; tentatively, D is TRBD1 or TRBD2 (5 bases each). V was clipped by 6 bases and J by 2 bases, with 13 bases between them. The CDR3 contains 14 residues. CDR1 is MNHEY, CDR2 SVGAGI, per germline. For the CDR3, the DNA is TGTGCCAGCAGCCTACGGGACGTTCAAGAGACCCAGTACTTC. Translated, it gives CASSLRDVQETQYF.

This clonotype was observed many times. This chain links TRBV5-1 with TRBJ2-7, with TRBD2 matching 8 bases. Germline V gene data show CDR1 as SGHRS and CDR2 as YFSETQ. The ends lost 5 bases at V and 0 bases at J; junction bases unmatched: 7. The CDR3 length is 15 residues. The CDR3 is CASSGASGFSYEQYF. CDR3 nucleotide sequence: TGCGCCAGCAGTGGCGCTAGCGGGTTCTCCTACGAGCAGTACTTC. The full variable domain, rest sourced from reference TRBV5-1 and TRBJ2-7, is KAGVTQTPRYLIKTRGQQVTLSCSPISGHRSVSWYQQTPGQGLQFLFEYFSETQRNKGNFPGRFSGRQFSNSRSEMNVSTLELGDSALYLCASSGASGFSYEQYFGPGTRLTVT.

There are many counts of this clonotype. The chain employs TRBV5-1 and TRBJ2-4, with D unresolved. Germline assignment: CDR1 SGHRS and CDR2 YFSETQ. This CDR3 has 16 amino acids. Trimming took 4 bases from V and 0 from J, leaving 14 bases between them. The CDR3 DNA sequence: TGCGCCAGCAGCCCGTGGGAAGAAGAAGCCAAAAACATTCAGTACTTC. This translates into CASSPWEEEAKNIQYF.

This clonotype was observed at least ten times. The genes are TRBV20-1 and TRBJ2-3; the D gene is possibly TRBD2 (6 bases). This CDR3 is built from 15 residues. Germline assignment: CDR1 DFQATT and CDR2 SNEGSKA (reference sequence). Deletions cut 0 bases from V and 4 bases from J, with 14 bases between. The CDR3: CSARDWGGTPDTQYF. The CDR3 coding sequence is TGCAGTGCTAGAGATTGGGGCGGGACGCCAGATACGCAGTATTTT.

This clonotype has at least ten counts. One end of the junction fails to match germline, which may point to a read error. The rearrangement uses TRBV29-1 and TRBJ1-4; TRBD1 agrees at 9 bases. The CDR3 loop spans 12 amino acids. Germline V CDR1 and CDR2: SQVTM, ANQGSEA. The CDR3 DNA sequence: TGCAGCGTTAGGACAGGGGATGATAAACTGTTTTTT. Encoded protein: CSVRTGDDKLFF.

In its sample, this clonotype was seen many times. The chain links TRBV18 to TRBJ1-1; weak D call: TRBD1 (6 bases). Trimming shortened V by 3 bases and J by 3 bases, and 11 bases separated the two germline ends. Per the germline V gene, CDR1 is KGHSH and CDR2 is LQKENI. There are 14 residues in the CDR3. This CDR3 reads CASSPRGLDTEAFF. The DNA of the CDR3 is TGTGCCAGCTCACCGAGGGGGTTGGACACTGAAGCTTTCTTT.

This clonotype came up a few times. This sequence joins TRBV20-1 and TRBJ2-7; D might be TRBD2 (6 bases). Germline V gene data show CDR1 as DFQATT and CDR2 as SNEGSKA (reference sequence). The CDR3 loop spans 13 amino acids. The V end was cut by 3 bases, the J end by 4 bases, with 13 bases between. The CDR3 DNA follows: TGCAGTGCTAGCGGGGGACGAGAGTACGAGCAGTACTTC. Translating gives CSASGGREYEQYF.

In its sample, this clonotype was seen many times. This chain joins TRBV7-8 and TRBJ2-7, with D perhaps TRBD2 (5 bases). CDR1 and CDR2 from the germline V gene are SGHVS and FQNEAQ. V was trimmed by 4 bases and J by 0 bases, leaving 16 bases between them. This CDR3 has 16 residues. In DNA form, the CDR3 reads TGTGCCAGCAGCTCCGTGGGAGCTAAGAGCTCCTACGAGCAGTACTTC. Its translation is CASSSVGAKSSYEQYF.

The table lists this clonotype with many counts. This chain uses TRBV5-1 with TRBJ2-2; 8 positions agree with TRBD2. The CDR3 loop spans 17 amino acids. Germline assignment: CDR1 SGHRS and CDR2 YFSETQ. V shed 5 bases, J shed 7 bases, and the junction held 16 bases outside the gene matches. CDR3 region: CASSSKVGGRNFGELFF. The CDR3, as DNA: TGCGCCAGCAGTTCCAAAGTGGGCGGGAGGAACTTCGGGGAGCTGTTTTTT.

This clonotype was recorded at least ten times. V usage is TRBV7-7 and J usage is TRBJ2-1; maybe TRBD2 (6 bases). Trimming left V 5 bases short and J 9 bases short, with 20 bases between. The CDR3 contains 15 residues. CDR1 is SSHAT and CDR2 is FNYEAQ in the germline V gene (reference sequence). The CDR3 DNA sequence: TGTGCCAGCAGCGATTCCGGGACGGGAGCAACTGAGCAGTTCTTC. Translating gives CASSDSGTGATEQFF.

This clonotype has at least ten counts. This sequence joins TRBV20-1 and TRBJ2-1, with 14 bases matching TRBD2. This CDR3 region has 17 residues. CDR1 is DFQATT, CDR2 SNEGSKA, per germline (reference sequence). The ends lost 6 bases at V and 0 bases at J; junction bases unmatched: 7. CDR3 DNA: TGCAGTGCCCAAGGGACTAGCGGGGGAAACTCCTACAATGAGCAGTTCTTC. It is translated as CSAQGTSGGNSYNEQFF.

This clonotype was found many times. The chain carries TRBV7-2 and TRBJ2-3; TRBD2 agrees at 11 bases. V lost 3 bases and J lost 4; bases outside the gene matches: 6. Germline values: CDR1 SGHTA, CDR2 FQGNSA. The CDR3 is made up of 16 amino acids. The CDR3 DNA sequence: TGTGCCAGCAGCTTGGTACTAGCGGGAGTACCAGATACGCAGTATTTT. Encoded protein: CASSLVLAGVPDTQYF.